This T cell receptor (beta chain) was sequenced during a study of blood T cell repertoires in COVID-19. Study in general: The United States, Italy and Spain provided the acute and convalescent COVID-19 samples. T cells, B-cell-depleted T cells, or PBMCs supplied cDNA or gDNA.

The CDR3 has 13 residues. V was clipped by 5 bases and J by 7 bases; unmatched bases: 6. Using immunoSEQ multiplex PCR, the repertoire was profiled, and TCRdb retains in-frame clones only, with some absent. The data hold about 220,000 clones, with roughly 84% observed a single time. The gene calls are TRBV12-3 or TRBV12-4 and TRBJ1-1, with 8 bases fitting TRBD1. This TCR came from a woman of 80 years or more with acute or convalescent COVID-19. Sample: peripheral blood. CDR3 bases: TGTGCCAGCAGTCCGGACAGGGCGGGTGAAGCTTTCTTT. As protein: CASSPDRAGEAFF.